The clone carrying this T cell receptor (beta chain) was counted only a few times. The antigen is undetermined. The entry originates in a study of T cell responses to AZD1222 COVID-19 vaccine. The study's findings and limits: Dominant CD4 TCR responses targeted spike regions 160-218 and 743-854. There were mostly white British donors and more females than males, and clonal diversity was possibly underestimated.

Germline-derived CDR1 and CDR2 are SEHNR and FQNEAQ (reference sequence). Trimming took 4 bases from V and 4 from J; bases not matched to a gene: 9. The CDR3 is 15 residues long. The repertoire was sequenced with immunoSEQ multiplex PCR; TCRdb's copy has only in-frame clones and lacks some. The table lists some 200,000 clones, over 80% of them singletons. The sample was peripheral blood, taken on day 0 of AZD1222 vaccination. The chain uses TRBV7-9 and TRBJ2-7; 8 nucleotides agree with TRBD1. This sequence originates from an adult in good health. In nucleotides, the CDR3 is TGTGCCAGCAGCTCTGGACAGGGTATAGGGTACGAGCAGTACTTC. Translation: CASSSGQGIGYEQYF.